This is a list of T cell receptor beta chains from one sample in a study of cytomegalovirus exposure and HLA in healthy donors. Method: immunoSEQ multiplex PCR; TCRdb's copy keeps in-frame clones and lacks some. The data hold roughly 77,000 clones, with about 9.5% observed a single time. Sequencing was carried out using PBMCs. The receptors were gathered from a man between 60 and 70 years old in good health and CMV-seropositive. The conserved cysteine and the conserved F or W are not part of the CDR3 here. Fields, in order: J gene, V gene, CDR3 protein.

j_call: TRBJ1-2; v_call: TRBV2; cdr3_aa: ASSWDRGGYT
j_call: TRBJ1-5; v_call: TRBV5-1; cdr3_aa: ASSLWGGNQPQH
j_call: TRBJ2-3; v_call: TRBV2; cdr3_aa: ASSEGTGPDTQY
j_call: TRBJ2-2; v_call: TRBV6-1; cdr3_aa: ASIQGGTGELF
j_call: TRBJ2-5; v_call: TRBV28; cdr3_aa: ASSPPPTGGLETQY
j_call: TRBJ2-3; v_call: TRBV29-1; cdr3_aa: SVESPTDWPDTQY
j_call: TRBJ2-5; v_call: TRBV5-1; cdr3_aa: ASSHRLAGVGETQY
j_call: TRBJ2-6; v_call: TRBV9; cdr3_aa: ASSVWDRTGGSIGANVLT
j_call: TRBJ1-1; v_call: TRBV7-3; cdr3_aa: ASSLISGANTEAF
j_call: TRBJ2-1; v_call: TRBV2; cdr3_aa: DEGTSGRNEQF
j_call: TRBJ2-7; v_call: TRBV5-4; cdr3_aa: ASSLTGTYEQY
j_call: TRBJ2-3; v_call: TRBV20-1; cdr3_aa: SAPTDTRY
j_call: TRBJ1-1; v_call: TRBV4-1; cdr3_aa: ASSRSVQENTEAF
j_call: TRBJ2-6; v_call: TRBV10-2; cdr3_aa: ASRETAGSGANVLT
j_call: TRBJ2-3; v_call: TRBV19; cdr3_aa: ASASGASTDTQY
j_call: TRBJ2-2; v_call: TRBV5-4; cdr3_aa: ASSLAGALNTGELF
j_call: TRBJ1-1; v_call: TRBV15; cdr3_aa: ATSVPGAREGFNTEAF
j_call: TRBJ2-5; v_call: TRBV19; cdr3_aa: ASKLAGRLQETQY
j_call: TRBJ1-4; v_call: TRBV5-5; cdr3_aa: ASSLGVGKDEKLF
j_call: TRBJ2-3; v_call: TRBV30; cdr3_aa: AWSVYTDTQY
j_call: TRBJ2-1; v_call: TRBV25-1; cdr3_aa: ASGRQGNDEQF
j_call: TRBJ1-2; v_call: TRBV30; cdr3_aa: AWTSTGQVYGYT
j_call: TRBJ1-2; v_call: TRBV7-9; cdr3_aa: ASSLDAANYGYT
j_call: TRBJ2-7; v_call: TRBV7-8; cdr3_aa: ASSPFGRVGEQY
j_call: TRBJ2-3; v_call: TRBV19; cdr3_aa: ASSTEGLAGGLSSTDKQY
j_call: TRBJ2-2; v_call: TRBV7-2; cdr3_aa: ASSFLELAAANTGELF
j_call: TRBJ2-5; v_call: TRBV28; cdr3_aa: ASRVAGQETQY
j_call: TRBJ2-7; v_call: TRBV6-6; cdr3_aa: ASSAIYEQY
j_call: TRBJ2-5; v_call: TRBV19; cdr3_aa: ASRGTSFQETQY
j_call: TRBJ1-2; v_call: TRBV2; cdr3_aa: ASRGGGVDGYT
j_call: TRBJ1-2; v_call: TRBV29-1; cdr3_aa: SVPGQGASPGYGYT
j_call: TRBJ2-3; v_call: TRBV27; cdr3_aa: ASSLWGGLTDTQY
j_call: TRBJ2-2; v_call: TRBV29-1; cdr3_aa: SVRTRLAGDQTGELF
j_call: TRBJ1-5; v_call: TRBV18; cdr3_aa: ASSPNPGQAGSNQPQH
j_call: TRBJ1-2; v_call: TRBV20-1; cdr3_aa: SVAHAGGYT
j_call: TRBJ2-1; v_call: TRBV5-1; cdr3_aa: ASSLLGNEQF
j_call: TRBJ2-2; v_call: TRBV30; cdr3_aa: AWSVLRTGELF
j_call: TRBJ2-2; v_call: TRBV6-1; cdr3_aa: ASSVPGQGNTGELF
j_call: TRBJ2-7; v_call: TRBV7-8; cdr3_aa: ASSLEAQAPHEQY
j_call: TRBJ2-3; v_call: TRBV18; cdr3_aa: ASSPPNGGTDTQY
j_call: TRBJ2-5; v_call: TRBV2; cdr3_aa: ASSEAQTSGRGTQY
j_call: TRBJ2-6; v_call: TRBV28; cdr3_aa: ASSLLGAGANVLT
j_call: TRBJ2-3; v_call: TRBV7-3; cdr3_aa: ASSHPGGADTQY
j_call: TRBJ2-7; v_call: TRBV6-6; cdr3_aa: ASKPVWGDEQY
j_call: TRBJ2-2; v_call: TRBV7-2; cdr3_aa: ASSRGGTGLTGELF
j_call: TRBJ1-4; v_call: TRBV28; cdr3_aa: ASSLDIHGEKLF
j_call: TRBJ1-2; v_call: TRBV19; cdr3_aa: ASSIEGVANYGYT
j_call: TRBJ1-4; v_call: TRBV4-1; cdr3_aa: ASSPPSRGALEKLF